This TCR beta chain was captured by sequencing in a study of blood T cell repertoires in COVID-19. In the original workflow: It was from reference gene primer amplification that nucleated cell counts were estimated. This table comes from immunoSEQ multiplex PCR, and its TCRdb copy is limited to in-frame clones, with some not included. D and trimming were read from the DNA, whereas the V and J calls and clone size are those reported in that table. This table has some 460,000 clones, roughly nine tenths appearing once. Participants, about 18 to 100 years old, spanned approximately 25 US areas. Participants' own reports of clinical history determined their cohort assignment. This sequence was found in a woman younger than 35 who had recovered from COVID-19. The specimen sequenced was PBMCs or T cells enriched from blood (not recorded which).

CDR3 sequence (DNA): TGTGCCAGTAGTATGGGGCAGGGGCGATCCTACAGTCAGCCCCAGCATTTT. It translates to CASSMGQGRSYSQPQHF. The V gene is TRBV19, the J gene TRBJ1-5; a possible D gene is TRBD1 (6 bases). V was clipped by 3 bases and J by 6 bases, with 21 bases between them. The CDR3 runs 17 residues. CDR1 and CDR2 (germline): LNHDA, SQIVND (reference sequence).